This passage covers 28 T cell receptor beta chains from one sample sequenced in a study of patients and donors after allogeneic stem cell transplantation. TCRdb called the RT-PCR reads again in MiXCR, with one record for every CDR3 protein. The table includes roughly 200,000 distinct CDR3 sequences, around two fifths detected once. The sequencing input was blood, either unsorted or a sorted T cell fraction (not recorded which). The receptors shown here come from a human donor who was either an allogeneic HSCT recipient or a stem cell or donor lymphocyte infusion donor (not recorded which). It is not recorded whose cells these are; they may come from a transplant donor.

J is TRBJ2-3 and V is TRBV10-3; 11 bases fit TRBD2. V gave up 3 bases and J gave up 1 base; unmatched junction bases: 3. The CDR3 length is 16 residues. Germline V gene sequence: CDR1 ENHRY, CDR2 SYGVKD. The CDR3 DNA sequence: TGTGCCATCAGTGATGGGACTAGCGGTCGCACAGATACGCAGTATTTT. This translates into CAISDGTSGRTDTQYF.

In its sample, this clonotype was seen a few times. The J gene is TRBJ2-3, the V gene TRBV5-1; tentative D call: TRBD2 (6 bases). Germline CDR1 is SGHRS and CDR2 is YFSETQ. The CDR3 length is 17 residues. Trimming removed 4 bases at V and 1 base at J, with 19 bases between. CDR3 in amino acids: CASSPPVLSGRTDTQYF. Written as DNA, the CDR3 is TGCGCCAGCAGCCCCCCGGTCCTTAGCGGACGCACAGATACGCAGTATTTT.

J is TRBJ1-1 and V is TRBV6-6, with D hard to call. The CDR3 runs to 14 residues. Between the trimmed V and J ends, which lost 6 bases and 8 bases, there was a span of 19 bases. CDR1 and CDR2 from the germline V gene are MNHNY and SVGAGI (reference sequence). The CDR3 DNA reads as TGTGCCAGCAGCCCCCCCGGAGGGAAGACAGAAGCTTTCTTT. It codes for CASSPPGGKTEAFF.

The chain has TRBV4-1 and TRBJ2-1; D is unresolved. This CDR3 spans 18 amino acids. V lost 0 bases and J lost 0, with 15 bases in between. Germline CDR1 is MGHRA and CDR2 is YSYEKL. As DNA, the CDR3 is TGCGCCAGCAGCCAAGATCCCCCAGGCTCCCTCTCCTACAATGAGCAGTTCTTC. Residues: CASSQDPPGSLSYNEQFF.

This clonotype was found a few times. The chain employs TRBV5-6 and TRBJ2-1; D is possibly TRBD2 (5 bases). V gave up 4 bases and J gave up 11 bases, with 10 bases separating them. The CDR3 spans 11 residues. CDR1 and CDR2 from the germline V gene are SGHDT and YYEEEE. The CDR3 region is CASSESGKQFF. The CDR3 DNA is TGTGCCAGCAGCGAATCCGGGAAGCAGTTCTTC. The whole variable domain, remainder taken from reference TRBV5-6 and TRBJ2-1, is DAGVTQSPTHLIKTRGQQVTLRCSPKSGHDTVSWYQQALGQGPQFIFQYYEEEERQRGNFPDRFSGHQFPNYSSELNVNALLLGDSALYLCASSESGKQFFGPGTRLTVL.

The chain has TRBV11-2 and TRBJ2-3; tentatively, D is TRBD2 (5 bases). With 1 base removed from V and 1 base from J, the gap between germline ends came to 9 bases. This CDR3 is 15 amino acids long. The germline V gene encodes CDR1 SGHAT and CDR2 FQNNGV. The DNA for the CDR3 is TGTGCCAGCAGCTTAGGGGTGGGAGGCACAGATACGCAGTATTTT. As protein: CASSLGVGGTDTQYF.

CDR3 residues: CASSSWTRNYGYTF. Written as DNA, the CDR3 is TGTGCCAGCAGCTCCTGGACCCGAAACTATGGCTACACCTTC. This chain connects TRBV7-2 to TRBJ1-2; D uncertain. V gave up 4 bases and J gave up 2 bases, with 11 bases separating them. CDR1 is SGHTA and CDR2 is FQGNSA in the germline V gene. The CDR3 loop spans 14 amino acids.

This clonotype was seen more than once but under ten times. This rearrangement joins TRBV12-3 or TRBV12-4 to TRBJ2-5, with 8 positions matching TRBD1. The CDR3 consists of 15 residues. J was trimmed by 3 bases and V by 6 bases; bases with no gene match: 9. The CDR3 is CASSIGLDREETQYF. CDR3 bases: TGTGCCAGCAGCATCGGATTGGACAGGGAAGAGACCCAGTACTTC.

This clonotype turned up a few times. This rearrangement joins TRBV7-2 to TRBJ1-1; no definite D call. Germline-derived CDR1 and CDR2 are SGHTA and FQGNSA. V was shortened by 5 bases and J by 3 bases, with 10 bases between the two germline ends. There are 13 residues in the CDR3. The CDR3 bases are TGTGCCAGCAGCCAAGTCCAGTACACTGAAGCTTTCTTT. This translates into CASSQVQYTEAFF.

The V gene is TRBV10-3, the J gene TRBJ1-3; maybe TRBD1 (6 bases). Germline loops: CDR1 ENHRY, CDR2 SYGVKD. This CDR3 has 15 residues. V lost 10 bases and J 0 bases, leaving 16 bases between the germline ends. In DNA, the CDR3 is TGTGCCACCGATACAGGGTTCTCCTCTGGAAACACCATATATTTT. Translating gives CATDTGFSSGNTIYF.

The rearrangement joins TRBV27 to TRBJ2-3, with 9 bases lining up with TRBD2. This CDR3 has 14 amino acids. The ends lost 5 bases at V and 4 bases at J; junction bases unmatched: 4. Per germline, CDR1 MNHEY and CDR2 SMNVEV (reference sequence). CDR3 bases: TGTGCCAGCAGTCTTAGCGGGGGATCAGATACGCAGTATTTT. It encodes CASSLSGGSDTQYF.

At least ten counts were recorded for this clonotype. A junction end diverges from the germline sequence, so it may reflect a read error. The genes are TRBV12-3 or TRBV12-4 and TRBJ1-5, with unresolved D. CDR3 length: 13 residues. The CDR3 coding sequence is TGCGCCAGCAGCCTTAGAGGAGATCAGCCCCAGCATTTT. Translating gives CASSLRGDQPQHF.

The table lists this clonotype with a few counts. V gene TRBV5-6 combines with J gene TRBJ2-3; 8 bases are a match to TRBD2. V dropped 4 bases and J dropped 3; count of bases not matched to a gene: 7. CDR1 and CDR2 from the germline V gene are SGHDT and YYEEEE. This CDR3 is built from 15 residues. The CDR3 nucleotides read TGTGCCAGCAGCGCCCGGGGGGGCCCGACAGATACGCAGTATTTT. Its translation is CASSARGGPTDTQYF.

The CDR3 region has the DNA TGCGCCAGCAATGACATTAGCAATCAGCCCCAGCATTTT. This sequence encodes CASNDISNQPQHF. The V and J genes are TRBV10-2 and TRBJ1-5, with unresolved D. This CDR3 contains 13 residues. V was pared by 7 bases and J by 0 bases, with 7 bases between. Germline assignment: CDR1 WSHSY and CDR2 SAAADI.

The chain recombines TRBV3-1 with TRBJ2-7; 7 nucleotides agree with TRBD1. Trimming removed 1 base from V and 4 bases from J; junction bases left unmatched: 7. Germline CDR1 is LGHDT and CDR2 is YNNKEL (reference sequence). This CDR3 contains 15 residues. The CDR3 region has the DNA TGTGCCAGCAGCCAAGGACAGGGATTGGGGTACGAGCAGTACTTC. Residues: CASSQGQGLGYEQYF.

The J gene is TRBJ2-1, the V gene TRBV30; 13 nucleotides line up with TRBD2. The ends lost 1 base at V and 8 bases at J; junction bases unmatched: 5. The CDR3 is 15 residues long. The germline V gene encodes CDR1 GTSNPN and CDR2 SVGIG (reference sequence). In nucleotides, the CDR3 is TGTGCCTGGAGTGGCGGGACTAGCGGGGTCTATGAGCAGTTCTTC. Encoded protein: CAWSGGTSGVYEQFF.

This clonotype appeared once. This sequence joins TRBV10-3 and TRBJ2-5; D gene unclear. The CDR3 loop spans 14 amino acids. In germline, CDR1 is ENHRY, CDR2 SYGVKD. V shed 6 bases and J shed 0 bases, with 11 bases lying between them. Here the CDR3 reads CAIRGNGYQETQYF. For the CDR3, the DNA is TGTGCCATCAGGGGTAACGGGTACCAAGAGACCCAGTACTTC.

This clonotype was detected only a few times. CDR3 bases: TGTGCCAGCAGCTTAGCGGACCACAGGGCCCACACTGAAGCTTTCTTT. This sequence encodes CASSLADHRAHTEAFF. The chain links TRBV7-9 to TRBJ1-1; possibly TRBD1 for D (6 bases). The germline V gene encodes CDR1 SEHNR and CDR2 FQNEAQ (reference sequence). This CDR3 spans 16 amino acids. Trimming left V 0 bases short and J 3 bases short, with 14 bases between.

The chain recombines TRBV20-1 with TRBJ1-5; D is possibly TRBD1 (5 bases). Trimming took 7 bases from V and 6 from J, leaving 13 bases between them. The CDR3 sequence is 12 residues long. CDR1 and CDR2 (germline): DFQATT, SNEGSKA (reference sequence). This CDR3 reads CSVREGRQPQHF. For the CDR3, the DNA is TGCAGTGTAAGGGAGGGACGTCAGCCCCAGCATTTT.

CDR3 nucleotide sequence: TGCAGTGCTAGTTCCGGGGGGGCCTCCTACGAGCAGTACTTC. Its protein product is CSASSGGASYEQYF. The chain carries TRBV20-1 and TRBJ2-7; 8 positions match TRBD2. This CDR3 is 14 amino acids long. Losses at the gene ends were 3 bases for V and 0 bases for J; bases not matched to a gene: 4. The germline gives CDR1 DFQATT, CDR2 SNEGSKA (reference sequence).

The chain employs TRBV7-2 and TRBJ1-5; D unresolved. V was trimmed by 5 bases and J by 0 bases, leaving 11 bases between them. This CDR3 region has 15 residues. CDR1 and CDR2 (germline): SGHTA, FQGNSA. The CDR3 is CASSAHDNSNQPQHF. CDR3 in DNA: TGTGCCAGCAGCGCCCACGACAATAGCAATCAGCCCCAGCATTTT.

This chain uses TRBV12-3 or TRBV12-4 with TRBJ1-2; D is unresolved. The CDR3 runs 13 residues. The ends were cut back, 0 bases at V and 4 bases at J, with 6 bases in the middle. CDR3 sequence (DNA): TGTGCCAGCAGTTTAGCCACAGCCTATGGCTACACCTTC. This codes for CASSLATAYGYTF.

This chain connects TRBV9 to TRBJ1-5; D gene uncertain. This CDR3 region has 15 residues. CDR1 and CDR2 from the germline V gene are SGDLS and YYNGEE. V was pared by 0 bases and J by 0 bases, with 7 bases between. In nucleotides, the CDR3 is TGTGCCAGCAGCGTAGGGCAGGATAGCAATCAGCCCCAGCATTTT. As protein: CASSVGQDSNQPQHF.

This clonotype was recorded a few times. The chain is built from TRBV10-3 and TRBJ1-1; D remains unclear. Germline V gives CDR1 ENHRY, CDR2 SYGVKD. Trimming cost V 4 bases and J 6 bases, with 9 bases left between them. This CDR3 contains 12 residues. The CDR3 here is CAISAGVPEAFF. The CDR3 coding sequence is TGTGCCATCAGTGCCGGGGTGCCTGAAGCTTTCTTT.

The chain has TRBV24-1 and TRBJ2-1, with D possibly matching TRBD1 (6 bases). Germline CDR1 and CDR2: KGHDR and SFDVKD. The CDR3 totals 14 residues. Trimming stripped 1 base from V and 5 bases from J, with 8 bases between. CDR3 nucleotide sequence: TGTGCCACCAGTGATTTCAGGACAGACAATGAGCAGTTCTTC. As protein: CATSDFRTDNEQFF.

This chain links TRBV18 with TRBJ2-7; D remains unclear. Germline values: CDR1 KGHSH, CDR2 LQKENI. V was trimmed by 2 bases and J by 2 bases, leaving 16 bases between them. The CDR3 spans 16 residues. The CDR3 loop reads CASSPNRAPGAYEQYF. The CDR3 coding sequence is TGTGCCAGCTCACCAAATCGGGCACCCGGAGCCTACGAGCAGTACTTC.

This clonotype was counted between two and nine times. The chain employs TRBV29-1 and TRBJ1-2; D perhaps matches TRBD1 (5 bases). CDR3 length: 15 residues. The V gene's germline CDR1 is SQVTM and CDR2 ANQGSEA. Trimming stripped 6 bases from V and 13 bases from J, with 30 bases between. CDR3 sequence: CSVLTYDGGGEDITF. The CDR3 DNA follows: TGCAGCGTCCTCACCTACGACGGGGGAGGGGAGGACATCACCTTC.

This clonotype was recorded at least ten times. J is TRBJ1-1 and V is TRBV28; no firm D call. CDR3 size: 12 residues. CDR1 and CDR2 (germline): MDHEN, SYDVKM. Trimming removed 2 bases at V and 5 bases at J, with 6 bases between. The CDR3 reads CASSLVETEAFF. The CDR3, as DNA: TGTGCCAGCAGTTTAGTGGAGACTGAAGCTTTCTTT.